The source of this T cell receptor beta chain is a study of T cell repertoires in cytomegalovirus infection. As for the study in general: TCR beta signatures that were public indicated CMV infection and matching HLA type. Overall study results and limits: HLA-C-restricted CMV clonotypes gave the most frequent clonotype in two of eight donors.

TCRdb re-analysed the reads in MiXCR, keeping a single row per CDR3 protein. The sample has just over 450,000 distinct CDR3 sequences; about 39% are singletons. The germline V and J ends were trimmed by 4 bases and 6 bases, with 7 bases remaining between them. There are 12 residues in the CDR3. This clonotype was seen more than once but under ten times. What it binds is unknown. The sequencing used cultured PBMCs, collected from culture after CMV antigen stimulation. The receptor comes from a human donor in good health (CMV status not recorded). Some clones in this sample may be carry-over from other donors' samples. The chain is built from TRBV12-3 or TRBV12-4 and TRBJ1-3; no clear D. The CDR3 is CASSWIQNTIYF. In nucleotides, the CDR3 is TGTGCCAGCAGTTGGATTCAAAACACCATATATTTT.